Reported below is one T cell receptor (beta chain). This sample was taken from a study of T cells in localized non-small cell lung cancer. The protocol was immunoSEQ multiplex PCR, while the TCRdb copy is restricted to in-frame clones and leaves out a portion. The sample shows some 3,400 clones, approximately 54% of them seen only once. Trimming stripped 6 bases from V and 2 bases from J, with 16 bases between. Germline V gene data show CDR1 as KGHSH and CDR2 as LQKENI. The CDR3 has 16 amino acids. The chain has TRBV18 and TRBJ2-2; D remains ambiguous. The source material was lymph node tissue, sampled before any cancer treatment. The sequence was collected from a woman aged 18-50 years with stage I lung adenocarcinoma. In DNA, the CDR3 is TGTGCCAGCTCGCCCACGGGCCACTTTAACACCGGGGAGCTGTTTTTT. Protein product: CASSPTGHFNTGELFF.